Given below is one T cell receptor (beta chain) in context. With 8 bases clipped from V and 3 bases from J, the junction kept 12 bases outside the gene matches. The CDR3 covers 15 residues. Germline CDR1 and CDR2: SGHAT and FQNNGV. This record comes from a study of blood T cell repertoires in COVID-19. The repertoire was sequenced with immunoSEQ multiplex PCR; TCRdb's copy has only in-frame clones and lacks some. The sample yields 180,000 or so clones, more than 75% seen once. This clonotype was sampled from a man in his fifties or sixties who had been exposed to COVID-19. V is TRBV11-2 and J is TRBJ2-7, with TRBD1 matching over 8 bases. Material: PBMCs or T cells enriched from blood (not recorded which). CDR3 region: CASQKEAGGYYEQYF. In DNA form, the CDR3 reads TGTGCCAGCCAAAAGGAGGCAGGGGGCTACTACGAGCAGTACTTC.